This TCR beta chain emerged from a study of cytomegalovirus exposure and HLA in healthy donors. General observations from the study: Published work reported that the classifier diagnosed cytomegalovirus status with high specificity and sensitivity. Researchers catalogued roughly 150 TCR beta chains as cytomegalovirus-associated.

In germline, CDR1 is MNHNS, CDR2 SASEGT. The CDR3 is 15 amino acids. J was trimmed by 5 bases and V by 5 bases; bases with no gene match: 7. The PCR made use of 60 Vbeta and 13 Jbeta primers. Libraries were prepared by immunoSEQ multiplex PCR; TCRdb keeps only in-frame clonotypes and omits some of them. The sample has approximately 110,000 clones, roughly 69% seen once. In regard to this clone: Its specificity is not known.

Specimen: PBMCs. V is TRBV6-1 and J is TRBJ1-4, with 8 positions matching TRBD1. This clonotype originated in a woman in her thirties or forties in good health and CMV-seropositive. The chain's CDR3 is CASSSRGTGNEKLFF. CDR3 DNA sequence: TGTGCCAGCAGTAGCCGTGGGACAGGAAATGAAAAACTGTTTTTT.